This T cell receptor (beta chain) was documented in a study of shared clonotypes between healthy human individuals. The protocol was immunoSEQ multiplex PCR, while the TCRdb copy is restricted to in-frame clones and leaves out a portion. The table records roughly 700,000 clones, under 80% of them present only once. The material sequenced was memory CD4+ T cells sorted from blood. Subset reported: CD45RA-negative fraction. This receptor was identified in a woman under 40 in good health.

The CDR3 loop is CASSTQIKETQYF. The DNA for the CDR3 is TGTGCCAGTAGTACTCAAATAAAAGAGACCCAGTACTTC. The V call is TRBV19, the J call TRBJ2-5, with D unresolved. The germline V and J ends were trimmed by 4 bases and 3 bases, with 9 bases remaining between them. The CDR3 runs to 13 residues. The germline V gene has CDR1 LNHDA and CDR2 SQIVND (reference sequence).